The 8 T cell receptor beta chains below were found in one sample sequenced in a study of Ad26.COV2.S vaccination and SARS-CoV-2 variants. Sequenced by immunoSEQ multiplex PCR; TCRdb stores in-frame clones only, minus some. Here the sample spans 400,000 to 500,000 clones, 88% being singletons. Documented treatment: over 15 received Ad26.COV2.S at low or high dose, single or two shots; 5 received placebo; per-sample allocation not given. Material that was analyzed had been drawn on day 63 after the first vaccine or placebo injection. Sequenced here: peripheral blood, sampled in a trial of Ad26.COV2.S vaccine versus placebo. These receptors all come from a person between 18 and 65 years old who received the Ad26.COV2.S COVID-19 vaccine or a placebo.

The chain uses TRBV4-3 and TRBJ2-3; 11 bases line up with TRBD2. The ends lost 4 bases at V and 5 bases at J; junction bases unmatched: 2. This CDR3 comprises 14 residues. Germline assignment: CDR1 LGHNA and CDR2 YSLEER. The CDR3 reads CASSPGLAGDTQYF. The DNA for the CDR3 is TGCGCCAGCAGCCCAGGACTAGCGGGAGATACGCAGTATTTT.

The chain uses TRBV6-5 and TRBJ2-7, with no clear D. Germline V CDR1 and CDR2: MNHEY, SVGAGI. CDR3 length equals 14 residues. V dropped 5 bases and J dropped 2 bases, with 13 bases sitting between them. The chain's CDR3 is CASSPQSSTYEQYF. The DNA for the CDR3 is TGTGCCAGCAGTCCTCAGAGCAGCACCTACGAGCAGTACTTC.

In this sample, this clone turned up a few times. V gene TRBV27 combines with J gene TRBJ2-3; TRBD1 matches 10 bases. The CDR3 consists of 16 residues. Germline V gives CDR1 MNHEY, CDR2 SMNVEV (reference sequence). V was clipped by 0 bases and J by 1 base; unmatched bases: 1. The CDR3 sequence is CASSLSGTGGTDTQYF. Here the CDR3 DNA reads TGTGCCAGCAGTTTATCCGGGACAGGGGGCACAGATACGCAGTATTTT.

This clone was observed a few times. The chain employs TRBV15 and TRBJ2-7, with D possibly TRBD2 on 5 matching bases. V dropped 5 bases and J dropped 1 base, with 9 bases sitting between them. CDR3 size: 13 residues. The V gene's germline CDR1 is LNHNV and CDR2 YYDKDF (reference sequence). The CDR3 nucleotides are TGTGCCACCAGCCTCGGGGATTCCTACGAGCAGTACTTC. It codes for CATSLGDSYEQYF.

The V call is TRBV5-8, the J call TRBJ1-4, with 9 bases identical to TRBD1. V lost 4 bases and J lost 7; bases outside the gene matches: 11. Germline lookup yields CDR1 SGHTS and CDR2 YDEGEE. CDR3 length: 16 residues. The CDR3 region has the DNA TGTGCCAGCAGCCAAAAACCGGGACAGGGCAGTGAAAAACTGTTTTTT. This translates into CASSQKPGQGSEKLFF.

The chain joins TRBV24-1 to TRBJ2-7; D is unclear. Germline CDR1 is KGHDR and CDR2 is SFDVKD. V lost 12 bases and J 1 base, leaving 9 bases between the germline ends. The CDR3 has 11 residues. The CDR3 loop is CAEEGSYEQYF. The CDR3 DNA sequence: TGTGCCGAGGAAGGATCCTACGAGCAGTACTTC.

The chain employs TRBV6-2 or TRBV6-3 and TRBJ2-5; 10 nucleotides align to TRBD2. Germline values: CDR1 MNHEY, CDR2 SVGEGT. The CDR3 is 16 amino acids. V lost 4 bases and J lost 1; bases outside the gene matches: 6. CDR3 protein: CASSSLIAGGQETQYF. In DNA form, the CDR3 reads TGTGCCAGCAGTTCACTCATAGCGGGGGGCCAAGAGACCCAGTACTTC.

This clone was observed a single time. The chain recombines TRBV7-2 with TRBJ1-2; 10 nucleotides align to TRBD1. Looked up from germline, CDR1 is SGHTA and CDR2 is FQGNSA. Trimming removed 4 bases from V and 3 bases from J; junction bases left unmatched: 5. This CDR3 region has 15 residues. The CDR3 bases are TGTGCCAGCAGCTCTCCCGGGACAGGGGACTATGGCTACACCTTC. It codes for CASSSPGTGDYGYTF. The variable domain in full, completed from reference TRBV7-2 and TRBJ1-2, reads GAGVSQSPSNKVTEKGKDVELRCDPISGHTALYWYRQSLGQGLEFLIYFQGNSAPDKSGLPSDRFSAERTGGSVSTLTIQRTQQEDSAVYLCASSSPGTGDYGYTFGSGTRLTVV.